The 32 T cell receptor beta chains below were found in one sample sequenced in a study of blood T cell repertoires in COVID-19. The table came from immunoSEQ multiplex PCR; TCRdb's copy has only in-frame clones and leaves some out. The table lists about 200,000 clones, roughly 87% of them singletons. The sequenced sample consisted of PBMCs or T cells enriched from blood (not recorded which). These receptors all come from a woman in her 30s who had recovered from COVID-19.

The chain uses TRBV29-1 and TRBJ1-5; no reliable D call. Looked up from germline, CDR1 is SQVTM and CDR2 is ANQGSEA. The CDR3 runs 12 residues. Trimming pared 4 bases from V and 5 bases from J, leaving 9 bases between. For the CDR3, the DNA is TGCAGCGTTGGGTGGGGAGATCAGCCCCAGCATTTT. This translates into CSVGWGDQPQHF.

This rearrangement joins TRBV4-1 to TRBJ2-7; possible D gene TRBD1, 6 bases. CDR3 length: 17 amino acids. The V and J ends lost 0 bases and 2 bases respectively, with 17 bases between them. Germline V gene data show CDR1 as MGHRA and CDR2 as YSYEKL. The CDR3 DNA reads as TGCGCCAGCAGCCAAGAGTCGACAGGCCCCGGCGCCTACGAGCAGTACTTC. This codes for CASSQESTGPGAYEQYF.

The genes are TRBV27 and TRBJ1-1; 10 bases agree with TRBD1. The CDR3 totals 16 residues. Germline CDR1 MNHEY, CDR2 SMNVEV (reference sequence). Trimming removed 8 bases from V and 1 base from J; junction bases left unmatched: 10. The CDR3 sequence is CASHYGTGVPNTEAFF. The DNA of the CDR3 is TGTGCCAGCCACTACGGGACAGGGGTGCCGAACACTGAAGCTTTCTTT.

The chain employs TRBV4-3 and TRBJ2-5, with a possible D match to TRBD1 (5 bases). This CDR3 is built from 15 residues. Trimming cost V 0 bases and J 4 bases, with 12 bases left between them. Germline CDR1 reads LGHNA; CDR2 reads YSLEER. For the CDR3, the DNA is TGCGCCAGCAGCCAAGATATCACAGGCCCAGAGACCCAGTACTTC. This translates into CASSQDITGPETQYF.

V and J are TRBV4-2 and TRBJ1-4; D perhaps matches TRBD1 (6 bases). Germline loops: CDR1 LGHNA, CDR2 YNFKEQ. Between the trimmed V and J ends, which lost 0 bases and 5 bases, there was a span of 7 bases. The CDR3 length is 14 residues. For the CDR3, the DNA is TGTGCCAGCAGCCAAGATACAGGGAATGAAAAACTGTTTTTT. Protein: CASSQDTGNEKLFF.

The chain couples TRBV7-9 to TRBJ1-4; no clear D. Trimming shortened V by 1 base and J by 7 bases, and 7 bases separated the two germline ends. The CDR3 sequence is 13 residues long. Germline V lookup: CDR1 SEHNR, CDR2 FQNEAQ (reference sequence). The CDR3 region has the DNA TGTGCCAGCAGCTTAGGGGAGGGTGAAAAACTGTTTTTT. Encoded protein: CASSLGEGEKLFF.

The chain carries TRBV19 and TRBJ1-6; 12 bases line up with TRBD1. J lost 8 bases, V lost 7 bases, and 15 bases had no gene match. The CDR3 loop spans 18 amino acids. Germline CDR1 reads LNHDA; CDR2 reads SQIVND (reference sequence). The CDR3 DNA is TGTGCCAGTAAGATACCGGGACAGGGGGCCTTAAAGGATTCACCCCTCCACTTT. It codes for CASKIPGQGALKDSPLHF. Supplemented by reference TRBV19 and TRBJ1-6, the full variable domain reads DGGITQSPKYLFRKEGQNVTLSCEQNLNHDAMYWYRQDPGQGLRLIYYSQIVNDFQKGDIAEGYSVSREKKESFPLTVTSAQKNPTAFYLCASKIPGQGALKDSPLHFGNGTRLTVT.

This clone has only one observation. V and J are TRBV5-1 and TRBJ2-7; TRBD1 agrees at 11 bases. CDR1 SGHRS and CDR2 YFSETQ come from the germline V gene. The CDR3 runs 15 residues. After removal of 4 bases from V and 2 bases from J, the junction contained 5 bases not matched to a gene. The DNA for the CDR3 is TGCGCCAGCAGCCCCGAGGGACAGGGGGCCTACGAGCAGTACTTC. This translates into CASSPEGQGAYEQYF. Using reference TRBV5-1 and TRBJ2-7 for the parts outside the CDR3, the full variable domain is KAGVTQTPRYLIKTRGQQVTLSCSPISGHRSVSWYQQTPGQGLQFLFEYFSETQRNKGNFPGRFSGRQFSNSRSEMNVSTLELGDSALYLCASSPEGQGAYEQYFGPGTRLTVT.

This chain uses TRBV4-3 with TRBJ1-6; D is ambiguous. CDR1 LGHNA and CDR2 YSLEER come from the germline V gene. V lost 3 bases and J lost 7, with 16 bases in between. This CDR3 has 16 residues. CDR3 in amino acids: CASSQSLGSHNSPLHF. CDR3 bases: TGCGCCAGCAGCCAGTCTTTGGGGAGCCACAATTCACCCCTCCACTTT.

J is TRBJ1-6 and V is TRBV7-3; the D is unclear. Germline lookup yields CDR1 SGHTA and CDR2 FQGTGA. Trimming took 3 bases from V and 0 from J, leaving 9 bases between them. The CDR3 sequence is 16 residues long. The CDR3 DNA sequence: TGTGCCAGCAGCTTCGAGGTGAGCTCCTATAATTCACCCCTCCACTTT. Translation: CASSFEVSSYNSPLHF.

A single count supports this clone. In nucleotides, the CDR3 is TGTGCCAGCAGCTTGGGGACAGGGGGCTTTGGAAAACTGTTTTTT. Residues: CASSLGTGGFGKLFF. J is TRBJ1-4 and V is TRBV7-8; TRBD1 matches at 12 bases. With V trimmed by 3 bases and J by 10 bases, 6 bases remained unmatched. This CDR3 is built from 15 residues. Germline V gene lookup returns CDR1 SGHVS and CDR2 FQNEAQ. The complete variable domain, with remaining parts taken from reference TRBV7-8 and TRBJ1-4, reads GAGVSQSPRYKVAKRGQDVALRCDPISGHVSLFWYQQALGQGPEFLTYFQNEAQLDKSGLPSDRFFAERPEGSVSTLKIQRTQQEDSAVYLCASSLGTGGFGKLFFGSGTQLSVL.

This chain connects TRBV27 to TRBJ1-2, with 8 bases matching TRBD1. This CDR3 is built from 16 residues. Germline CDR1 is MNHEY and CDR2 is SMNVEV (reference sequence). Trimming removed 5 bases from V and 5 bases from J; junction bases left unmatched: 13. The CDR3 DNA is TGTGCCAGCAGTCCCCGACAGGGGACGGAGAAGTATGGCTACACCTTC. As protein: CASSPRQGTEKYGYTF.

This chain uses TRBV28 with TRBJ1-1, with D unclear. This CDR3 has 14 residues. V lost 2 bases to trimming and J lost 10 bases, with 17 bases between them. Germline V lookup: CDR1 MDHEN, CDR2 SYDVKM. The CDR3 sequence is CASSLPSVPSGAFF. Here the CDR3 DNA reads TGTGCCAGCAGTTTACCTTCCGTTCCCTCAGGAGCTTTCTTT.

This clone has more than one count but fewer than ten. The chain carries TRBV4-2 and TRBJ1-1; 7 positions agree with TRBD1. V shed 2 bases, J shed 2 bases, and the junction held 8 bases outside the gene matches. Germline assignment: CDR1 LGHNA and CDR2 YNFKEQ. The length of the CDR3 is 16 residues. CDR3 amino acids: CASSQYQGQANTEAFF. CDR3 coding DNA: TGTGCCAGCAGCCAATACCAAGGACAGGCCAACACTGAAGCTTTCTTT.

The rearrangement links TRBV29-1 to TRBJ1-1, with TRBD1 as a possible D gene (5 bases). Trimming shortened V by 3 bases and J by 2 bases, and 13 bases separated the two germline ends. This CDR3 contains 14 residues. From germline, CDR1 is SQVTM and CDR2 ANQGSEA. The CDR3 here is CSVEGTRGNTEAFF. In nucleotides, the CDR3 is TGCAGCGTTGAGGGAACAAGGGGCAACACTGAAGCTTTCTTT.

This chain uses TRBV9 with TRBJ2-3; the match to TRBD1 covers 9 bases. Germline V gene sequence: CDR1 SGDLS, CDR2 YYNGEE. V shed 2 bases and J 5 bases; nucleotides not matched to a gene: 9. This CDR3 comprises 16 residues. CDR3 coding DNA: TGTGCCAGCAGCGTTACAACAGGGGGCAGAGGAGATACGCAGTATTTT. Translated: CASSVTTGGRGDTQYF.

This chain connects TRBV30 to TRBJ2-5; 11 positions match TRBD2. CDR3 length: 15 residues. CDR1 is GTSNPN, CDR2 SVGIG, per germline (reference sequence). The ends lost 1 base at V and 5 bases at J; junction bases unmatched: 6. This CDR3 is CAWSGLAGLGETQYF. For the CDR3, the DNA is TGTGCCTGGAGTGGACTAGCGGGACTTGGGGAGACCCAGTACTTC.

The chain is built from TRBV6-2 or TRBV6-3 and TRBJ2-3; 10 bases are a match to TRBD2. This CDR3 has 16 amino acids. The germline V gene has CDR1 MNHEY and CDR2 SVGEGT. After removal of 2 bases from V and 3 bases from J, the junction contained 5 bases not matched to a gene. CDR3 protein: CASSYPGLAETDTQYF. CDR3 nucleotides: TGTGCCAGCAGTTACCCCGGACTAGCGGAAACAGATACGCAGTATTTT.

This clone was observed a single time. The V gene is TRBV19, the J gene TRBJ1-1; no reliable D call. With 5 bases removed from V and 1 base from J, the gap between germline ends came to 17 bases. The CDR3 contains 16 residues. The V gene's germline CDR1 is LNHDA and CDR2 SQIVND (reference sequence). In DNA, the CDR3 is TGTGCCAGTAGTGCCGGGAGGAGTATTGAGAACACTGAAGCTTTCTTT. Amino acids: CASSAGRSIENTEAFF.

The V and J genes are TRBV6-5 and TRBJ1-4; TRBD1 might be the D (6 bases). Germline CDR1 and CDR2: MNHEY and SVGAGI. V gave up 6 bases and J gave up 4 bases, with 12 bases separating them. This CDR3 is 14 amino acids long. The CDR3 region has the DNA TGTGCCAGCAGATCGACAGGCGATAATGAAAAACTGTTTTTT. It is translated as CASRSTGDNEKLFF.

J is TRBJ1-2 and V is TRBV5-1, with unresolved D. Germline CDR1 SGHRS, CDR2 YFSETQ. The CDR3 totals 11 residues. The ends were cut back, 7 bases at V and 4 bases at J, with 8 bases in the middle. CDR3 in DNA: TGCGCCAGCTCGGAGGGCTATGGCTACACCTTC. This gives the protein CASSEGYGYTF.

CDR3 sequence reads: CAWSSTSGSGLETQYF. CDR3 DNA sequence: TGTGCCTGGAGTAGCACTAGCGGGAGCGGGTTGGAGACCCAGTACTTC. The chain has TRBV30 and TRBJ2-5, with 11 bases identical to TRBD2. V lost 2 bases, J lost 5 bases, and 10 bases stayed unmatched. The CDR3 contains 16 residues. The germline gives CDR1 GTSNPN, CDR2 SVGIG (reference sequence).

This chain connects TRBV5-1 to TRBJ2-3; 7 nucleotides line up with TRBD1. There are 15 residues in the CDR3. V dropped 1 base and J dropped 0; count of bases not matched to a gene: 2. Germline V CDR1 and CDR2: SGHRS, YFSETQ. The chain's CDR3 is CASSLRTGSTDTQYF. CDR3 DNA: TGCGCCAGCAGCTTGCGGACAGGCAGCACAGATACGCAGTATTTT.

CDR3 region: CASSLPNPETGLYEQYF. The CDR3 nucleotides are TGCGCCAGCAGCTTACCGAACCCCGAGACAGGGCTGTACGAGCAGTACTTC. The genes are TRBV5-1 and TRBJ2-7; 7 bases are a match to TRBD1. The CDR3 has 17 amino acids. Losses at the gene ends were 2 bases for V and 4 bases for J; bases not matched to a gene: 15. In germline, CDR1 is SGHRS, CDR2 YFSETQ.

The genes are TRBV15 and TRBJ1-4; possibly TRBD1 for D (5 bases). V was clipped by 3 bases and J by 3 bases, with 11 bases between them. Germline V gene data show CDR1 as LNHNV and CDR2 as YYDKDF (reference sequence). The CDR3 is 15 amino acids. The CDR3 here is CATSSRRGPNEKLFF. The CDR3 coding sequence is TGTGCCACCAGCAGTCGGAGGGGCCCTAATGAAAAACTGTTTTTT.

V is TRBV3-1 (or the pseudogene TRBV3-2) and J is TRBJ1-1; D call uncertain. The CDR3 extends over 16 amino acids. CDR1 and CDR2 (germline): LGHDT, YNNKEL (reference sequence). Trimming removed 1 base at V and 0 bases at J, with 12 bases between. CDR3 DNA sequence: TGTGCCAGCAGCCAAGTCGGAGGGTCCATGAACACTGAAGCTTTCTTT. Translating gives CASSQVGGSMNTEAFF.

This chain connects TRBV7-2 to TRBJ1-1; D may be TRBD1 (6 bases). Per the germline V gene, CDR1 is SGHTA and CDR2 is FQGNSA. V lost 3 bases and J 3 bases, leaving 17 bases between the germline ends. The CDR3 is 16 amino acids. CDR3 sequence: CASSFWAGAKDTEAFF. CDR3 DNA: TGTGCCAGCAGCTTTTGGGCAGGGGCTAAGGACACTGAAGCTTTCTTT.

This clone has only a few counts. This chain joins TRBV18 and TRBJ1-5, with D possibly matching TRBD1 (6 bases). The CDR3 runs 16 residues. Germline loops: CDR1 KGHSH, CDR2 LQKENI. V gave up 0 bases and J gave up 6 bases, with 15 bases separating them. The CDR3 DNA reads TGTGCCAGCTCACCACCCGCTGGGGGCGGTGGTCAGCCCCAGCATTTT. This sequence encodes CASSPPAGGGGQPQHF.

The rearrangement joins TRBV5-1 to TRBJ2-1, with D possibly matching TRBD2 (5 bases). V was pared by 5 bases and J by 0 bases, with 12 bases between. CDR3 length: 15 amino acids. Looked up from germline, CDR1 is SGHRS and CDR2 is YFSETQ. For the CDR3, the DNA is TGCGCCAGCAGTATCGGGGAGAGCTCCTACAATGAGCAGTTCTTC. Protein: CASSIGESSYNEQFF.

This chain joins TRBV4-2 and TRBJ1-5, with D unclear. Per the germline V gene, CDR1 is LGHNA and CDR2 is YNFKEQ. V lost 0 bases to trimming and J lost 1 base, with 7 bases between them. This CDR3 has 15 residues. Here the CDR3 DNA reads TGTGCCAGCAGCCAAGATCTACAGAGCAATCAGCCCCAGCATTTT. Its translation is CASSQDLQSNQPQHF.

The V and J genes are TRBV19 and TRBJ2-1; the D gene is possibly TRBD2 (7 bases). Trimming removed 5 bases from V and 6 bases from J, with 17 bases in between. This CDR3 has 15 residues. Germline V gene lookup returns CDR1 LNHDA and CDR2 SQIVND (reference sequence). The CDR3 region has the DNA TGTGCCAGTAGTCCCTTCGCGGGGGCCGGCAATGAGCAGTTCTTC. It yields the protein CASSPFAGAGNEQFF.

V usage is TRBV30 and J usage is TRBJ1-3; 7 positions agree with TRBD1. The junction had 14 bases not matched to a gene; V was cut back by 5 bases and J by 1 base. Germline values: CDR1 GTSNPN, CDR2 SVGIG (reference sequence). The CDR3 is 17 residues long. The CDR3 region is CAWDRVRAFGSGNTIYF. In nucleotides, the CDR3 is TGTGCCTGGGACAGGGTACGGGCATTTGGGTCTGGAAACACCATATATTTT. Full variable domain (rest looked up from reference TRBV30 and TRBJ1-3): SQTIHQWPATLVQPVGSPLSLECTVEGTSNPNLYWYRQAAGRGLQLLFYSVGIGQISSEVPQNLSASRPQDRQFILSSKKLLLSDSGFYLCAWDRVRAFGSGNTIYFGEGSWLTVV.